These T cell receptor beta chains were read from a single sample in a study of radiation and T cells in renal cell carcinoma. Data came from immunoSEQ multiplex PCR; TCRdb stores just in-frame clones and leaves some out. The sample carries 130,000 to 150,000 clones, less than 90% recorded once. The starting material was blood, obtained from a patient whose treatment included radiotherapy and nephrectomy. The receptors come from a woman in her seventies with renal cell carcinoma. CDR3s include the opening cysteine and the closing phenylalanine or tryptophan. Fields, in order: clone size, V gene, CDR3 length, D gene, J gene, CDR3 DNA, CDR3 protein. A D gene is named only where the DNA matches it firmly. Rows give clone size only sometimes, using once, few, many, or a class for an expanded clone.

clone size: -
V gene: TRBV28
CDR3 length: 17
D gene: TRBD1
J gene: TRBJ1-2
CDR3 DNA: TGTGCCAGCCGGAACCTCAAAATTGACAGGGTCAACTATGGCTACACCTTC
CDR3 protein: CASRNLKIDRVNYGYTF

clone size: -
V gene: TRBV6-4
CDR3 length: 16
D gene: -
J gene: TRBJ1-5
CDR3 DNA: TGTGCCAGCAGTGACTCGCCAGGGCTACGCAATCAGCCCCAGCATTTT
CDR3 protein: CASSDSPGLRNQPQHF

clone size: -
V gene: TRBV6-1
CDR3 length: 14
D gene: TRBD2
J gene: TRBJ2-1
CDR3 DNA: TGTGCCAGCATCCTAACTAGCGTAGGGAATGAGCAGTTCTTC
CDR3 protein: CASILTSVGNEQFF

clone size: -
V gene: TRBV29-1
CDR3 length: 13
D gene: -
J gene: TRBJ2-5
CDR3 DNA: TGCAGCGTCGCTCACAGGGAAGGGGAGACCCAGTACTTC
CDR3 protein: CSVAHREGETQYF

clone size: -
V gene: TRBV13
CDR3 length: 15
D gene: TRBD1
J gene: TRBJ2-5
CDR3 DNA: TGTGCCAGCAGTCGTACCGGGACAGGGGTAGAGACCCAGTACTTC
CDR3 protein: CASSRTGTGVETQYF

clone size: -
V gene: TRBV4-3
CDR3 length: 15
D gene: -
J gene: TRBJ2-3
CDR3 DNA: TGCGCCAGCAGCCAAGCCCTCATAAGCACAGATACGCAGTATTTT
CDR3 protein: CASSQALISTDTQYF

clone size: -
V gene: TRBV9
CDR3 length: 15
D gene: -
J gene: TRBJ2-2
CDR3 DNA: TGTGCCAGCAGCGTAGTTGGGGGATTTGGCGGGGAGCTGTTTTTT
CDR3 protein: CASSVVGGFGGELFF

clone size: -
V gene: TRBV27
CDR3 length: 18
D gene: -
J gene: TRBJ1-2
CDR3 DNA: TGTGCCAGCAGTTTGACCTGGGGGACGGCCTCTTTAGGCTATGGCTACACCTTC
CDR3 protein: CASSLTWGTASLGYGYTF

clone size: -
V gene: TRBV15
CDR3 length: 17
D gene: -
J gene: TRBJ1-1
CDR3 DNA: TGTGCCACCAGCAGAGGATGGCAGGGCATGAGACAAACTGAAGCTTTCTTT
CDR3 protein: CATSRGWQGMRQTEAFF

clone size: -
V gene: TRBV30
CDR3 length: 14
D gene: TRBD1
J gene: TRBJ1-4
CDR3 DNA: TGTGCCTGGAGTGTACAGGGGCTAAATGAAAAACTGTTTTTT
CDR3 protein: CAWSVQGLNEKLFF

clone size: -
V gene: TRBV4-1
CDR3 length: 15
D gene: TRBD1
J gene: TRBJ1-4
CDR3 DNA: TGCGCCAGCAGCCGGGGGACAGGGCCAAATGAAAAACTGTTTTTT
CDR3 protein: CASSRGTGPNEKLFF

clone size: -
V gene: TRBV9
CDR3 length: 18
D gene: TRBD1
J gene: TRBJ2-6
CDR3 DNA: TGTGCCAGCAGCGCTGGACAGGGCGTTCTCTCTGGGGCCAACGTCCTGACTTTC
CDR3 protein: CASSAGQGVLSGANVLTF

clone size: -
V gene: TRBV5-1
CDR3 length: 14
D gene: -
J gene: TRBJ2-7
CDR3 DNA: TGCGCCAGCAGCTTGTCGGGCAGATCCTACGAGCAGTACTTC
CDR3 protein: CASSLSGRSYEQYF

clone size: -
V gene: TRBV5-4
CDR3 length: 11
D gene: -
J gene: TRBJ2-7
CDR3 DNA: TGTGCCAGCAGCGCAGCATGGGAGCAGTACTTC
CDR3 protein: CASSAAWEQYF

clone size: -
V gene: TRBV6-1
CDR3 length: 12
D gene: -
J gene: TRBJ1-5
CDR3 DNA: TGTGCCAGCAGCTCTTCCTCGGGGCCCCAGCATTTT
CDR3 protein: CASSSSSGPQHF

clone size: -
V gene: TRBV7-3
CDR3 length: 14
D gene: -
J gene: TRBJ2-5
CDR3 DNA: TGTGCCAGAGACTCCGGGGGACGGGCGGAGACCCAGTACTTC
CDR3 protein: CARDSGGRAETQYF

clone size: -
V gene: TRBV13
CDR3 length: 17
D gene: TRBD2
J gene: TRBJ2-5
CDR3 DNA: TGTGCCAGCAGCTTTCGGCGACTAGCGGGGGGAGATGAGACCCAGTACTTC
CDR3 protein: CASSFRRLAGGDETQYF

clone size: -
V gene: TRBV6-6
CDR3 length: 15
D gene: TRBD2
J gene: TRBJ2-3
CDR3 DNA: TGTGCCAGCAGTCGCCCCGGGACTAGCGGAGATACGCAGTATTTT
CDR3 protein: CASSRPGTSGDTQYF

clone size: -
V gene: TRBV10-3
CDR3 length: 14
D gene: -
J gene: TRBJ1-2
CDR3 DNA: TGTGCCATTAGCGGGGGCCAGGGCCTATATGGCTACACCTTC
CDR3 protein: CAISGGQGLYGYTF

clone size: -
V gene: TRBV6-6
CDR3 length: 16
D gene: TRBD2
J gene: TRBJ2-2
CDR3 DNA: TGTGCCAGCAGTTACTATAGCGGGGGCCCCCCCGGGGAGCTGTTTTTT
CDR3 protein: CASSYYSGGPPGELFF

clone size: -
V gene: TRBV6-6
CDR3 length: 15
D gene: -
J gene: TRBJ2-7
CDR3 DNA: TGTGCCAGCACCAAGTCATTCGATAGCTCCTACGAGCAGTACTTC
CDR3 protein: CASTKSFDSSYEQYF

clone size: -
V gene: TRBV5-1
CDR3 length: 15
D gene: TRBD1
J gene: TRBJ1-1
CDR3 DNA: TGCGCCAGCATCAATAAGGGACAGTCGGCCACTGAAGCTTTCTTT
CDR3 protein: CASINKGQSATEAFF

clone size: -
V gene: TRBV4-2
CDR3 length: 15
D gene: -
J gene: TRBJ1-5
CDR3 DNA: TGTGCCAGCAGCCAAGAACGCAGGGGAGTTCAGCCCCAGCATTTT
CDR3 protein: CASSQERRGVQPQHF

clone size: -
V gene: TRBV18
CDR3 length: 13
D gene: -
J gene: TRBJ1-3
CDR3 DNA: TGTGCCAGCTCATCGGACGTAGCAAACACCATATATTTT
CDR3 protein: CASSSDVANTIYF

clone size: -
V gene: TRBV2
CDR3 length: 15
D gene: -
J gene: TRBJ1-2
CDR3 DNA: TGTGCCAGCCGGGGGGAGATAATCTCCTTAGATGGCTACACCTTC
CDR3 protein: CASRGEIISLDGYTF

clone size: -
V gene: TRBV7-2
CDR3 length: 16
D gene: TRBD2
J gene: TRBJ2-1
CDR3 DNA: TGTGCCAGCAGCTCCCCTAGCGGGGGCTCCTACAATGAGCAGTTCTTC
CDR3 protein: CASSSPSGGSYNEQFF

clone size: -
V gene: TRBV5-6
CDR3 length: 15
D gene: -
J gene: TRBJ1-1
CDR3 DNA: TGTGCCAGCAGCTTCCTTGGGCAGGGGAACACTGAAGCTTTCTTT
CDR3 protein: CASSFLGQGNTEAFF

clone size: -
V gene: TRBV7-9
CDR3 length: 15
D gene: TRBD1
J gene: TRBJ2-5
CDR3 DNA: TGTGCCAGCAGCTACCCGACAGGGGCCCAAGAGACCCAGTACTTC
CDR3 protein: CASSYPTGAQETQYF

clone size: -
V gene: TRBV4-2
CDR3 length: 15
D gene: -
J gene: TRBJ2-5
CDR3 DNA: TGTGCCAGCAGCCCGGCCCCCCGGAGCCAAGAGACCCAGTACTTC
CDR3 protein: CASSPAPRSQETQYF

clone size: once
V gene: TRBV21-1
CDR3 length: 12
D gene: -
J gene: TRBJ1-5
CDR3 DNA: TGTGCCAGCAGCCCCCTCGGCGAGCCCCAGCATTTT
CDR3 protein: CASSPLGEPQHF

clone size: -
V gene: TRBV6-5
CDR3 length: 16
D gene: TRBD1
J gene: TRBJ1-1
CDR3 DNA: TGTGCCAGCAGTTACAACGACAGGGGGTATAACACTGAAGCTTTCTTT
CDR3 protein: CASSYNDRGYNTEAFF

clone size: -
V gene: TRBV6-6
CDR3 length: 16
D gene: -
J gene: TRBJ1-2
CDR3 DNA: TGTGCCAGCAGTTACTCGAGGGGAAACACTAACTATGGCTACACCTTC
CDR3 protein: CASSYSRGNTNYGYTF

clone size: -
V gene: TRBV7-8
CDR3 length: 13
D gene: -
J gene: TRBJ2-7
CDR3 DNA: TGTGCCAGCAGCGAGCTTAGCCTCCTTGAGCAGTACTTC
CDR3 protein: CASSELSLLEQYF

clone size: -
V gene: TRBV30
CDR3 length: 14
D gene: -
J gene: TRBJ2-3
CDR3 DNA: TGTGCCTGGTGGTTACCCATTGGCACAGATACGCAGTATTTT
CDR3 protein: CAWWLPIGTDTQYF

clone size: -
V gene: TRBV7-3
CDR3 length: 14
D gene: -
J gene: TRBJ2-2
CDR3 DNA: TGTGCCAGCAGCTCGACTACGGCCACCGGGGAGCTGTTTTTT
CDR3 protein: CASSSTTATGELFF

clone size: -
V gene: TRBV6-1
CDR3 length: 13
D gene: -
J gene: TRBJ1-1
CDR3 DNA: TGTGCCAGCAGTGAAGCGAGAGAGACTGAAGCTTTCTTT
CDR3 protein: CASSEARETEAFF

clone size: -
V gene: TRBV5-1
CDR3 length: 15
D gene: -
J gene: TRBJ2-7
CDR3 DNA: TGCGCCAGCAGCCCAATCTCTCGGGGGGCGAACGAGCAGTACTTC
CDR3 protein: CASSPISRGANEQYF

clone size: -
V gene: TRBV28
CDR3 length: 14
D gene: TRBD1
J gene: TRBJ1-5
CDR3 DNA: TGTGCCAGCAGCCTTACAGGGGGGAATCAGCCCCAGCATTTT
CDR3 protein: CASSLTGGNQPQHF

clone size: -
V gene: TRBV5-1
CDR3 length: 15
D gene: -
J gene: TRBJ1-1
CDR3 DNA: TGCGCCAGCAGCTTGGCCGTAGGGAGGAACACTGAAGCTTTCTTT
CDR3 protein: CASSLAVGRNTEAFF

clone size: -
V gene: TRBV6-6
CDR3 length: 15
D gene: TRBD1
J gene: TRBJ1-6
CDR3 DNA: TGTGCCAGCAGGGCCACGGGACAGGGGGATTCACCCCTCCACTTT
CDR3 protein: CASRATGQGDSPLHF

clone size: -
V gene: TRBV19
CDR3 length: 11
D gene: -
J gene: TRBJ2-7
CDR3 DNA: TGTGCCAGTAGTAGCCTGTACGAGCAGTACTTC
CDR3 protein: CASSSLYEQYF

clone size: -
V gene: TRBV28
CDR3 length: 15
D gene: TRBD1
J gene: TRBJ2-1
CDR3 DNA: TGTGCCAGCAGGAGTGACAGGGGACACTACAATGAGCAGTTCTTC
CDR3 protein: CASRSDRGHYNEQFF

clone size: -
V gene: TRBV7-2
CDR3 length: 14
D gene: -
J gene: TRBJ1-2
CDR3 DNA: TGTGCCAGCAGCTTAGGGCCAGGGTTGGCTGGCTACACCTTC
CDR3 protein: CASSLGPGLAGYTF

clone size: -
V gene: TRBV4-2
CDR3 length: 15
D gene: TRBD1
J gene: TRBJ1-1
CDR3 DNA: TGTGCCAGCAGCCAAGTTGGGACAGCGAACACTGAAGCTTTCTTT
CDR3 protein: CASSQVGTANTEAFF

clone size: -
V gene: TRBV4-2
CDR3 length: 12
D gene: -
J gene: TRBJ2-7
CDR3 DNA: TGTGCCAGCAGCCGGATAAAATACGAGCAGTACTTC
CDR3 protein: CASSRIKYEQYF

clone size: -
V gene: TRBV15
CDR3 length: 12
D gene: -
J gene: TRBJ2-7
CDR3 DNA: TGTGCCACCAGCACGGCCTCCTACGAGCAGTACTTC
CDR3 protein: CATSTASYEQYF

clone size: -
V gene: TRBV7-9
CDR3 length: 15
D gene: TRBD1
J gene: TRBJ2-2
CDR3 DNA: TGTGCCAGCAGCGTAAGACAGGGGGACACCGGGGAGCTGTTTTTT
CDR3 protein: CASSVRQGDTGELFF

clone size: once
V gene: TRBV2
CDR3 length: 13
D gene: TRBD2
J gene: TRBJ2-7
CDR3 DNA: TGTGCCAGCAGCGCTAGCGGATCCTACGAGCAGTACTTC
CDR3 protein: CASSASGSYEQYF

clone size: few
V gene: TRBV9
CDR3 length: 14
D gene: -
J gene: TRBJ1-2
CDR3 DNA: TGTGCCAGCAGCGTAGAGGGGAGCGCCTATGGCTACACCTTC
CDR3 protein: CASSVEGSAYGYTF

clone size: -
V gene: TRBV7-2
CDR3 length: 14
D gene: -
J gene: TRBJ2-6
CDR3 DNA: TGTGCCAGCAGCTTAGTGTCTGGGGCCAACGTCCTGACTTTC
CDR3 protein: CASSLVSGANVLTF

clone size: -
V gene: TRBV9
CDR3 length: 15
D gene: TRBD2
J gene: TRBJ2-7
CDR3 DNA: TGTGCCAGCAGCGTAGATGGATCGGGGGGAGACGAGCAGTACTTC
CDR3 protein: CASSVDGSGGDEQYF

clone size: -
V gene: TRBV19
CDR3 length: 12
D gene: TRBD1
J gene: TRBJ1-1
CDR3 DNA: TGTGCCAGTAGTTTCCAGGGGGCTGAAGCTTTCTTT
CDR3 protein: CASSFQGAEAFF

clone size: once
V gene: TRBV5-1
CDR3 length: 15
D gene: -
J gene: TRBJ2-7
CDR3 DNA: TGCGCCAGCAGCTTGGGGTCAGGGCGAACCTACGAGCAGTACTTC
CDR3 protein: CASSLGSGRTYEQYF

clone size: -
V gene: TRBV5-6
CDR3 length: 14
D gene: TRBD2
J gene: TRBJ2-5
CDR3 DNA: TGTGCCAGCAGCTTGGACGGACTAGGAGAGACCCAGTACTTC
CDR3 protein: CASSLDGLGETQYF